This T cell receptor beta chain was identified during a study of T cell changes during pregnancy in multiple sclerosis. The table came from immunoSEQ multiplex PCR; TCRdb's copy has only in-frame clones and leaves some out. The table includes tens of thousands of clones, roughly 94% detected once. The CDR3 extends over 18 amino acids. The V and J ends lost 7 bases and 0 bases, in that order; junction bases with no gene match: 13. The V gene's germline CDR1 is MDHEN and CDR2 SYDVKM. This chain joins TRBV28 and TRBJ1-2; 11 bases align to TRBD1. This receptor was identified in a female donor with multiple sclerosis, enrolled in a pregnancy study. The sample consisted of CD4+ T cells from peripheral blood mononuclear cells, taken in the second trimester of pregnancy. CDR3 protein: CASKTDRGHLYSNYGYTF. DNA of the CDR3: TGTGCCAGCAAAACGGACAGGGGGCACCTCTACTCTAACTATGGCTACACCTTC.